Here is one TCR beta chain with its context. Its antigen is still unknown. Base qualities are not recorded, but no much larger clone differs from it by a single base. The cohort consisted of 666 healthy bone marrow donors. All cohort members were sampled while nominally healthy, although unrecorded immune exposures were likely present. The donor was CMV seronegative and was included in the group of a few hundred seronegative cohort members. Each donor provided a peripheral blood sample, and peripheral blood mononuclear cells were used for TCR beta sequencing. Genomic DNA was extracted from the blood cell samples with the Qiagen DNeasy Blood Extraction Kit. The data are from a study of cytomegalovirus exposure and HLA in healthy donors (TCRdb year 2017). Context from the whole study: An earlier analysis of more than 550 of the donors reported approximately 300 Gb of sequence data and around 100 million unique TCR beta sequences obtained from some 170 million T cells. A later genetic analysis took genome-wide SNP genotypes for about 65% of the 666 donors and used that subset as a discovery cohort. On average, about 240,000 unique TCR beta nucleotide sequences were sequenced per donor among about 400 genotyped donors of the cohort, with about 19% of those sequences being non-productive. Among the roughly 390 genotyped donors, approximately 76% belonged to the genetic ancestry cluster associated with self-reported Caucasian donors. To predict cytomegalovirus infection status, the study brought together high-throughput TCR immunosequencing, statistical association of individual TCRs with disease status, and machine learning. HLA typing included class I and class II loci at four-digit resolution. The study used immunosequencing to profile the T cell repertoires of hundreds of subjects and linked those repertoires to cytomegalovirus serostatus. To study patterns of TCR occurrence, a later analysis re-analyzed previously published TCR beta repertoires from 550 to 800 donors and added high-resolution HLA genotyping. Rather than drawing on any new phenotypic data, the later analysis identified candidate immune exposures from TCR beta sequences and the way those sequences occurred across donors. Donor age, sex, ethnicity and CMV serostatus were compiled alongside the repertoire data. Roughly 320 gigabases of sequencing data and 70 million to 100 million unique TCR sequences made up an early release that covered over 550 HLA-typed donors. Every repertoire in the discovery cohort had been generated on one and the same sequencing platform. Because of strong linkage in the cohort, four to six DR-DQ haplotypes were treated as single units for association and clustering. An earlier analysis of 450 to 750 of the donors used high-throughput TCR beta sequencing to judge whether each TCR beta V gene segment behaved as functional or pseudogenic. The study was designed to test whether signatures of past pathogen exposure could be identified by cataloging public T cell receptors. Typing coverage differed by locus: A, B, C, DRB1 and DQB1 were typed in roughly 620-640 donors, DQA1 in 500 to 550, DPA1 in some 600, and DPB1 in 400 to 490. In addition to the first cohort of about 650 subjects, a separate validation cohort of approximately 130 different subjects was used. Overall study outcomes, separate from this receptor: Because some donors lacked HLA typing at each locus, the association tests relied only on the typed subset. Roughly uniform sequencing depth across donors was assumed in presence/absence analyses, although this assumption may not hold. Strong co-occurrence of HLA alleles, especially DR and DQ, made assigning TCR associations to individual alleles difficult. At a false discovery rate of 0.05, a later analysis linked 16,000 or so TCR beta sequences to specific HLA alleles. The earlier analysis of nearly 600 of the donors excluded fewer than 20 rarely observed V segments, including chromosome 9 orphons, because counts were too low. An earlier analysis of around 600 of the donors showed that most TCR beta V segments appeared in productive rearrangements either about 87% or about 30% of the time, which broadly matched IMGT annotations. A later analysis reported that several top co-occurrence clusters appeared linked to parvovirus B19, influenza, CMV and Epstein-Barr virus. A further reported finding was that TCR beta sequences accurately predicted the HLA-A and HLA-B alleles for most subjects in the first cohort. In a later analysis, TCR association rates were found to vary across HLA loci, with the most associated TCRs seen for DRB1 alleles and the fewest for HLA-C alleles. Across donors, most TCR sequences were observed very rarely, whereas some public TCRs were present in many individuals. The cohort was sequenced for TCR beta chains only, and without alpha or paired-chain data the features that could be detected were limited. Cytomegalovirus status was reported to be diagnosed by the classifier with high specificity and sensitivity in both the original and validation cohorts. For the cohort, immune exposure information was limited to CMV serostatus. According to the authors, the approach could potentially be generalized to other disease states and immunological phenotypes. In vitro tests confirmed that a few of the cytomegalovirus-associated TCR beta chains recognize cytomegalovirus antigens. Some IMGT-functional V segments, including TRBV6-2 and TRBV6-3, could not be distinguished by the 87-base-pair reads and were therefore excluded. In the study, around 160 TCR beta chains were listed as associated with cytomegalovirus. The sequencing pipeline was judged likely to have produced a cluster of highly shared sequence variants as a technical artifact. In a later analysis, HLA-associated TCR beta chains were found to be more clonally expanded and to have lower generation probabilities than equally common non-associated chains. In a later analysis, most CMV-associated TCR beta chains were found to appear HLA-restricted, with HLA associations seemingly driven largely by CMV exposure. Linkage disequilibrium might explain the correlated functional status among segregating V segments, but an unknown experimental factor could not be excluded. According to a later genetic analysis, donors in an Asian-associated ancestry cluster had fewer N-insertions in productive TCRs than the roughly 670-donor mean. A later genetic analysis associated a missense DCLRE1C variant with V-gene and J-gene trimming of TCR beta chains, and an independent cohort replicated the association.

To prepare the library, the immunoSEQ multiplex PCR assay was applied. For the multiplex PCR, a mixture combining 60 forward primers for TCR Vbeta segments and 13 reverse primers for TCR Jbeta segments was used. The CDR3 region of rearranged TCR beta genes was amplified from genomic DNA with a multiplex PCR assay. Amplified TCR beta libraries were sequenced as 87-base-pair reads on the Illumina HiSeq System. In the authors' own workflow: Across the 600 to 700 repertoires, a later analysis counted tens of millions of unique TCR beta chains, some 11 million of which were shared by at least two donors. To remove PCR and sequencing errors, raw reads were error-corrected and collapsed into unique sequences using a nearest-neighbor algorithm that merged closely related sequences. CDR3 sequences were aligned to IMGT reference sequences to assign V, D and J gene segments. For a sequence to be retained, a match of at least six nucleotides to both a V gene segment and a J gene segment was required. A rearrangement counted as productive if the CDR3 had no stop codons and remained in frame with V and J, and every other rearrangement counted as non-productive. CDR3 was defined by IMGT convention, running from the second conserved V-encoded cysteine to the conserved J-encoded phenylalanine. In an earlier analysis of around 640 of the donors, sequences lacking an unambiguous match to a single V gene segment were excluded. In an earlier analysis of 450 to 750 of the donors, a V segment was called functional when productive rearrangements were above 56.7%, and segregating when the standard deviation between donors exceeded 5%. A statistical classification framework was developed to diagnose cytomegalovirus status using the catalog of TCR beta chain sequences. V and J gene assignment, in a later analysis, came from comparing TCR nucleotide sequences with IMGT/GENE-DB human TR gene sequences. A later analysis assigned CDR3 sequences and most-parsimonious VDJ recombination scenarios with the TCRdist pipeline. In a later analysis, each TCR beta chain was defined by its CDR3 amino acid sequence together with its V-gene family, and reads lacking a unique V-gene family were excluded. As a way to deal with suspected cross-contamination and a sequencing artifact, a later analysis dropped 500 to 700 nucleotide sequences that were highly shared and had low generation probability. A later analysis calculated a clonal expansion index for each public chain from normalized within-repertoire ranks of inferred template counts. In a later analysis, generation probabilities were computed using a VDJ recombination model fitted to out-of-frame rearrangements, and the results were checked against IGoR. A later analysis scored TCR-TCR, TCR-HLA and TCR-CMV co-occurrence with hypergeometric tests, applying a repertoire-size bias correction to TCR pairs. False discovery rates were estimated in a later analysis by permuting HLA or CMV assignments 20 times. In a later analysis, co-occurring TCRs were grouped with DBSCAN, and TCRdist sequence similarity was added when clustering was performed within HLA-allele-positive subsets. Repertoires with fewer than 30,000 or more than 120,000 public chains were left out of co-occurrence clustering, as were a handful of repertoires with anomalous nucleotide sharing. The clones in this table, taken by TCRdb from immuneACCESS, are in-frame only. Not every clone is retained; where verified, under half of the shortfall comes from an unresolved V gene, and the cause of the rest is unknown. V and J calls and clone size are as listed in that table; D and trimming were resolved from the DNA. For this sample the table gives 150,000 to 200,000 clones, of which around 80% were detected only once. The top ten clones comprise 2% to 2.5% of the sample.

The CDR3 spans 15 residues, from the cysteine through the phenylalanine. Left in the record is the CDR3 DNA by itself, 45 bases read in frame from the first base. From the germline V gene, CDR1 is MGHDK and CDR2 is SYGVNS. Cut back by 1 base and 4 bases, the V and J ends lie 13 bases apart. This chain is built from TRBV25-1 and TRBJ1-2, with the D gene not confidently named. Sample: PBMCs. The source of this sequence is a woman under 40 in good health and CMV-seronegative. The DNA reads as follows: TGTGCCAGCAGTGAATTCTCGTCCTACAGCTATGGCTACACCTTC. This yields the protein CASSEFSSYSYGYTF.